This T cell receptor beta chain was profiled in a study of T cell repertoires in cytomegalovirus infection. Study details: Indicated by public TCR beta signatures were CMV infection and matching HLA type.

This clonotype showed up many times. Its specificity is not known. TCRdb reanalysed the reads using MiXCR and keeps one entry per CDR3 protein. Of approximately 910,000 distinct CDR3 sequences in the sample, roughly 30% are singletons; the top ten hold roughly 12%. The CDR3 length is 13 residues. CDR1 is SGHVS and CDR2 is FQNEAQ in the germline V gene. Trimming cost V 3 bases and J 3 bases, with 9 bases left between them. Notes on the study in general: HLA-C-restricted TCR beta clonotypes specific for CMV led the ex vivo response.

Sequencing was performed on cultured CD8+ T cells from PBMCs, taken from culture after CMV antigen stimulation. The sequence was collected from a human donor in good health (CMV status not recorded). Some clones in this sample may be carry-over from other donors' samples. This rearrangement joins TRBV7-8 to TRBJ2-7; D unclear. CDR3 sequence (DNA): TGTGCCAGCAGCTTGGGCACCTACTACGAGCAGTACGTC. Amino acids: CASSLGTYYEQYV.